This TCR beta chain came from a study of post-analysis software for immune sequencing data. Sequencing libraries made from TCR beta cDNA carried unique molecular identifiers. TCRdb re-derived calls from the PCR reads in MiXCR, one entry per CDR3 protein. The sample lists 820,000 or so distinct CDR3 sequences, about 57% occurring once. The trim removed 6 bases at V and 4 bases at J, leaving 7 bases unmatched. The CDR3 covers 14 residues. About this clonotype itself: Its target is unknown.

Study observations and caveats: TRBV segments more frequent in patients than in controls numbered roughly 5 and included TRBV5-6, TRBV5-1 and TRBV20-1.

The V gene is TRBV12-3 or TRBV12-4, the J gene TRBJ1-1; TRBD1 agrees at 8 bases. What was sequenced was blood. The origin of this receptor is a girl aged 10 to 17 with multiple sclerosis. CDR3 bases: TGTGCCAGCAGACCCGACAGGGGCTTCACTGAAGCTTTCTTT. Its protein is CASRPDRGFTEAFF.